These 21 T cell receptor beta chains originate from one sample sequenced in a study of blood T cell repertoires in COVID-19 (TCRdb year 2020). The library was prepared using the immunoSEQ multiplex PCR assay. The source is immuneACCESS, and TCRdb retained only in-frame sequences with V and J called. Part of the clones is not carried over; for the studies checked, unresolved V genes explain less than half of this, and the remainder is unexplained. This sample gives around 220,000 clones in total; around 90% of them show up just once. Under 6.5% of the sample goes to the ten largest clones. The sequencing sample was made of PBMCs or T cells enriched from blood (not recorded which). The source of these receptors is a woman under 40 with acute COVID-19.

The CDR3 DNA reads as TGTGCCAGCAGTTTAGGAGGGGGGGGAAACATTCAGTACTTC. Protein product: CASSLGGGGNIQYF. V usage is TRBV27 and J usage is TRBJ2-4, with D possibly being TRBD2 (7 bases). This CDR3 region has 14 residues. Germline CDR1 and CDR2: MNHEY and SMNVEV (reference sequence). V was cut by 2 bases and J by 6 bases, with 11 bases left in between.

This clone has a handful of counts. The V and J genes are TRBV10-3 and TRBJ1-1; D is perhaps TRBD1 (5 bases). Trimming took off 5 bases at V and 1 base at J, with 8 bases between the two ends. This CDR3 contains 13 residues. Looked up from germline, CDR1 is ENHRY and CDR2 is SYGVKD. CDR3 protein: CAISWGGNTEAFF. The DNA of the CDR3 is TGTGCCATCAGTTGGGGGGGGAACACTGAAGCTTTCTTT.

CDR3 DNA sequence: TGTGCCAGCAGCTTAGGGGGGACTGCCGGGGAGCTGTTTTTT. This encodes CASSLGGTAGELFF. This chain joins TRBV7-9 and TRBJ2-2, with D perhaps matching TRBD2 (6 bases). V was trimmed by 1 base and J by 6 bases, leaving 9 bases between them. The CDR3 sequence is 14 residues long. Germline CDR1 SEHNR, CDR2 FQNEAQ (reference sequence).

This sequence joins TRBV18 and TRBJ1-2; D gene unclear. From germline, CDR1 is KGHSH and CDR2 LQKENI. V lost 2 bases, J lost 2 bases, and 6 bases lay in between. The CDR3 extends over 13 amino acids. The CDR3 reads CASSPSRNYGYTF. The CDR3 region has the DNA TGTGCCAGCTCACCAAGCAGGAACTATGGCTACACCTTC.

This chain uses TRBV4-1 with TRBJ2-7; 8 bases map to TRBD1. V shed 0 bases, J shed 2 bases, and the junction held 18 bases outside the gene matches. This CDR3 is built from 20 residues. Germline loops: CDR1 MGHRA, CDR2 YSYEKL. CDR3 coding DNA: TGCGCCAGCAGCCAAGATTTTCTCCCCCGGGACAGGCCAAACCCCTACGAGCAGTACTTC. Amino acids: CASSQDFLPRDRPNPYEQYF.

This clone was observed once. The V gene is TRBV7-6, the J gene TRBJ1-3, with a possible D match to TRBD1 (5 bases). The CDR3 totals 15 residues. V gave up 0 bases and J gave up 4 bases, with 10 bases separating them. Per the germline V gene, CDR1 is SGHVS and CDR2 is FNYEAQ. The CDR3 region is CASSLAQGRGNTIYF. CDR3 DNA: TGTGCCAGCAGCTTAGCGCAGGGCAGGGGAAACACCATATATTTT.

The genes are TRBV28 and TRBJ2-1, with D tentatively TRBD1 (6 bases). V lost 7 bases and J lost 7, with 20 bases in between. Germline lookup yields CDR1 MDHEN and CDR2 SYDVKM. This CDR3 spans 15 amino acids. The CDR3 spells CASTNAHGTLNEQFF. CDR3 bases: TGTGCCAGCACCAACGCTCACGGGACACTGAATGAGCAGTTCTTC. Full variable domain (rest looked up from reference TRBV28 and TRBJ2-1): DVKVTQSSRYLVKRTGEKVFLECVQDMDHENMFWYRQDPGLGLRLIYFSYDVKMKEKGDIPEGYSVSREKKERFSLILESASTNQTSMYLCASTNAHGTLNEQFFGPGTRLTVL.

The V gene is TRBV5-1, the J gene TRBJ2-1, with TRBD2 identical over 9 bases. CDR1 and CDR2 from the germline V gene are SGHRS and YFSETQ. V was pared by 4 bases and J by 6 bases, with 14 bases of the junction left unmatched. This CDR3 spans 17 amino acids. CDR3 DNA: TGCGCCAGCAGCACTCGTGGCGGGAGGGCCGGGGCCAATGAGCAGTTCTTC. Protein product: CASSTRGGRAGANEQFF.

The chain recombines TRBV2 with TRBJ2-7, with 8 bases that match TRBD1. Looked up from germline, CDR1 is SNHLY and CDR2 is FYNNEI. The V segment lost 4 bases and the J segment 5 bases; nucleotides outside the gene matches: 7. The length of the CDR3 is 14 residues. The CDR3, as DNA: TGTGCCAGCAGTGTAGGGACAGGCAAAAACGAGCAGTACTTC. It yields the protein CASSVGTGKNEQYF.

The chain couples TRBV19 to TRBJ2-7, with D maybe TRBD1 (5 bases). Trimming stripped 0 bases from V and 2 bases from J, with 11 bases between. Germline CDR1 is LNHDA and CDR2 is SQIVND (reference sequence). This CDR3 is built from 15 residues. The CDR3 region is CASSIDGGQAYEQYF. The CDR3 coding sequence is TGTGCCAGTAGTATAGATGGTGGACAAGCCTACGAGCAGTACTTC.

The V gene is TRBV7-8, the J gene TRBJ1-5; perhaps TRBD1 as D (5 bases). Germline lookup yields CDR1 SGHVS and CDR2 FQNEAQ. This CDR3 is built from 14 residues. Trimming removed 3 bases at V and 3 bases at J, with 9 bases between. The CDR3 loop is CASSFDRINQPQHF. The CDR3 DNA follows: TGTGCCAGCAGCTTCGACAGAATCAATCAGCCCCAGCATTTT.

The rearrangement links TRBV13 to TRBJ1-5; D is unclear. CDR3 length equals 14 residues. The V gene lost 0 bases and the J gene lost 2 bases, with 5 bases spanning the gap. The V gene's germline CDR1 is PRHDT and CDR2 FYEKMQ (reference sequence). CDR3 nucleotides: TGTGCCAGCAGCTTAGGATCCGGCAATCAGCCCCAGCATTTT. This encodes CASSLGSGNQPQHF.

The chain is built from TRBV2 and TRBJ2-3; D might be TRBD1 (6 bases). This CDR3 is built from 14 residues. Germline V lookup: CDR1 SNHLY, CDR2 FYNNEI. The V and J ends lost 8 bases and 0 bases respectively, with 12 bases between them. CDR3 loop: CASGGQRSTDTQYF. The CDR3 DNA follows: TGTGCCAGCGGAGGACAGCGAAGCACAGATACGCAGTATTTT.

This clone was seen a few times. The chain carries TRBV9 and TRBJ1-2, with TRBD1 matching 7 bases. V lost 4 bases to trimming and J lost 0 bases; unmatched junction nucleotides: 12. CDR3 size: 17 residues. Germline V gene data show CDR1 as SGDLS and CDR2 as YYNGEE. CDR3 residues: CASSPVVDRTANYGYTF. The CDR3, as DNA: TGTGCCAGCAGCCCAGTAGTGGACAGGACAGCTAACTATGGCTACACCTTC.

The chain joins TRBV6-5 to TRBJ2-7; D not resolved. V lost 6 bases and J lost 2, with 8 bases in between. This CDR3 has 12 residues. Germline V gene lookup returns CDR1 MNHEY and CDR2 SVGAGI. This CDR3 reads CASRTSTYEQYF. DNA for the CDR3: TGTGCCAGCAGGACATCTACCTACGAGCAGTACTTC.

In DNA form, the CDR3 reads TGTGCCAGCAGGCCGACTACCACAAGCTATGAGCAGTTCTTC. Protein sequence: CASRPTTTSYEQFF. The rearrangement joins TRBV7-8 to TRBJ2-1; the D gene is possibly TRBD2 (5 bases). Trimming pared 6 bases from V and 8 bases from J, leaving 17 bases between. This CDR3 has 14 amino acids. CDR1 and CDR2 (germline): SGHVS, FQNEAQ.

The chain recombines TRBV16 with TRBJ1-5; D remains ambiguous. Germline assignment: CDR1 KGHSY and CDR2 FQNENV. This CDR3 spans 14 amino acids. V lost 2 bases and J lost 2, with 7 bases in between. This CDR3 reads CASSQQMGNQPQHF. The CDR3 bases are TGTGCCAGCAGCCAACAGATGGGCAATCAGCCCCAGCATTTT.

The gene calls are TRBV27 and TRBJ1-6, with 9 bases identical to TRBD1. CDR1 MNHEY and CDR2 SMNVEV come from the germline V gene (reference sequence). With 0 bases clipped from V and 0 bases from J, the junction kept 6 bases outside the gene matches. CDR3 length equals 19 residues. The CDR3 region has the DNA TGTGCCAGCAGTTTATCGGGGACAGGGCCCAGCTCCTATAATTCACCCCTCCACTTT. Its translation: CASSLSGTGPSSYNSPLHF.

This clone came up a few times. The chain couples TRBV5-5 to TRBJ1-1; 9 bases align to TRBD1. V lost 6 bases and J lost 1; bases outside the gene matches: 10. Per germline, CDR1 SGHKS and CDR2 YYEKEE (reference sequence). The CDR3 totals 16 residues. The CDR3 nucleotides read TGTGCCAGCAACGGACAGGGGCGTTGGTCGAACACTGAAGCTTTCTTT. Translated: CASNGQGRWSNTEAFF.

This rearrangement joins TRBV29-1 to TRBJ2-2; 8 bases are shared with TRBD2. There are 16 residues in the CDR3. The germline V gene encodes CDR1 SQVTM and CDR2 ANQGSEA. V shed 0 bases, J shed 3 bases, and the junction held 6 bases outside the gene matches. The CDR3 spells CSVEEDGTRYTGELFF. The CDR3 DNA is TGCAGCGTTGAAGAGGACGGGACTAGGTACACCGGGGAGCTGTTTTTT.

The chain links TRBV12-3 or TRBV12-4 to TRBJ2-7; a possible D gene is TRBD1 (6 bases). With 8 bases removed from V and 2 bases from J, the gap between germline ends came to 10 bases. The CDR3 is 12 amino acids. The DNA for the CDR3 is TGTGCCAGCGGGACACTTCCCTACGAGCAGTACTTC. As protein: CASGTLPYEQYF.